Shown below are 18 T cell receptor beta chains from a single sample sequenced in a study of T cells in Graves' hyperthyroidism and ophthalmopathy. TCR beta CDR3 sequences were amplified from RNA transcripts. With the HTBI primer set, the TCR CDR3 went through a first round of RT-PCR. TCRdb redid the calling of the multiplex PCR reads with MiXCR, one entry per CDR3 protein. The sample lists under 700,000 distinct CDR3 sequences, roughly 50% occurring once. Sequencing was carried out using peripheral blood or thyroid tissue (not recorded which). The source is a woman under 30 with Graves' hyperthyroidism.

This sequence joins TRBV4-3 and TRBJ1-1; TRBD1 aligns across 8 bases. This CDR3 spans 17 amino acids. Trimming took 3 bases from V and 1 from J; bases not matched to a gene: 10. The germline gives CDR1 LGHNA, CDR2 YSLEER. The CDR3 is CASSQIFRDRTNTEAFF. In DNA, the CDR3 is TGCGCCAGCAGCCAGATTTTTCGGGACAGGACGAACACTGAAGCTTTCTTT.

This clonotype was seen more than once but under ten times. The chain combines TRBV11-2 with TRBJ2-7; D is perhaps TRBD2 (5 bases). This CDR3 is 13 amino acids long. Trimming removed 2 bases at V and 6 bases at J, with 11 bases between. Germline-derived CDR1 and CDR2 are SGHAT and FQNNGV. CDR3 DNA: TGTGCCAGCAGCTTATTGGTACGGGGCGAGCAGTACTTC. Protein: CASSLLVRGEQYF.

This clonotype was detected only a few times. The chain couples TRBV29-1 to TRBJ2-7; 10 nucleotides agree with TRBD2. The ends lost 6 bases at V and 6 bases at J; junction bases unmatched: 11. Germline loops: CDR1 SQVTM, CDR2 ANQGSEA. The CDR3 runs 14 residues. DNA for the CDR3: TGCAGCGTCCGAGTGGCTAGCGGGAGAGGCGAGCAGTACTTC. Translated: CSVRVASGRGEQYF.

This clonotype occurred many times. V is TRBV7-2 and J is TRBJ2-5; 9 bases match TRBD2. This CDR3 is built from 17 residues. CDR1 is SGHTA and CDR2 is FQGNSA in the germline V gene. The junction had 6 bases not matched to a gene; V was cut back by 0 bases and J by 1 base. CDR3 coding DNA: TGTGCCAGCAGCTTAGCGGCCGGGACTAGCTTCCAAGAGACCCAGTACTTC. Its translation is CASSLAAGTSFQETQYF. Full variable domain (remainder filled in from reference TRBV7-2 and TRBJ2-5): GAGVSQSPSNKVTEKGKDVELRCDPISGHTALYWYRQSLGQGLEFLIYFQGNSAPDKSGLPSDRFSAERTGGSVSTLTIQRTQQEDSAVYLCASSLAAGTSFQETQYFGPGTRLLVL.

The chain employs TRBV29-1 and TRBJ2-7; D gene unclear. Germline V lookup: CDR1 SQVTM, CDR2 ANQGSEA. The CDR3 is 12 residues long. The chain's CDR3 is CSLVGSSYEQYF. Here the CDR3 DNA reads TGCAGTTTAGTTGGTAGCTCCTACGAGCAGTACTTC.

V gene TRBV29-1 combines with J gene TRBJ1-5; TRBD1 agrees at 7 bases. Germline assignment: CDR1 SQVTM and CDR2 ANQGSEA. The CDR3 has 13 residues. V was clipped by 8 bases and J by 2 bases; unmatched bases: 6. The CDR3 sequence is CSSSDRGNQPQHF. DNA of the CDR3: TGCAGCAGTTCCGACAGGGGCAATCAGCCCCAGCATTTT.

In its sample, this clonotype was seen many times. As DNA, the CDR3 is TGTGCCATCACTCCTACTAGCGGGATTCACTCCTACGAGCAGTACTTC. This gives the protein CAITPTSGIHSYEQYF. The rearrangement links TRBV10-3 to TRBJ2-7, with 10 positions matching TRBD2. The CDR3 has 16 amino acids. Trimming cost V 7 bases and J 0 bases; bases outside gene matches: 9. Germline V gene lookup returns CDR1 ENHRY and CDR2 SYGVKD.

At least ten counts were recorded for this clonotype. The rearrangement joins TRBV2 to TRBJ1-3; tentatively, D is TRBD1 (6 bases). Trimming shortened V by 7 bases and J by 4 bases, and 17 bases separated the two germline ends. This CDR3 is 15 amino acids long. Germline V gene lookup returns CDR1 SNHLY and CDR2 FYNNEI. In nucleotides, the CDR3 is TGTGCCAGCACTAGAAACGGGGGGCCAGGAAACACCATATATTTT. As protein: CASTRNGGPGNTIYF.

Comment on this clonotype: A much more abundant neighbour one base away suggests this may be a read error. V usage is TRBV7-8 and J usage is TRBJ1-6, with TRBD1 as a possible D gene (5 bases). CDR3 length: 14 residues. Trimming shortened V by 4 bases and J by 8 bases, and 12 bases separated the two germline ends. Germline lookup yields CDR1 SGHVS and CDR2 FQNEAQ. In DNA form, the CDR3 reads TGTGCCAGCAGCTCCACCGGGGCGTATTCACCCCTCCACTTT. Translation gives CASSSTGAYSPLHF.

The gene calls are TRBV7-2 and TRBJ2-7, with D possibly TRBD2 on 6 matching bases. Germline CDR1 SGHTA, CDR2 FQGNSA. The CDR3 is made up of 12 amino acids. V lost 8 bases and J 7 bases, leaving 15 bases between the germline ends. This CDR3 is CASAGTAGEQYF. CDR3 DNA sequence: TGTGCCAGCGCCGGGACCGCGGGGGAGCAGTACTTC. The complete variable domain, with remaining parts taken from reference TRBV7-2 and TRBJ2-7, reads GAGVSQSPSNKVTEKGKDVELRCDPISGHTALYWYRQSLGQGLEFLIYFQGNSAPDKSGLPSDRFSAERTGGSVSTLTIQRTQQEDSAVYLCASAGTAGEQYFGPGTRLTVT.

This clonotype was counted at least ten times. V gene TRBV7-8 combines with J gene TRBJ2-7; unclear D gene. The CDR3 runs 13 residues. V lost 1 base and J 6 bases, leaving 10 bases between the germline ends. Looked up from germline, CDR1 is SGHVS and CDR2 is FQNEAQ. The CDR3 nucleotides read TGTGCCAGCAGCTTAGAGCCGTGGGGCGAGCAGTACTTC. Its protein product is CASSLEPWGEQYF. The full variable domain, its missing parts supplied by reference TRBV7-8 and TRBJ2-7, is GAGVSQSPRYKVAKRGQDVALRCDPISGHVSLFWYQQALGQGPEFLTYFQNEAQLDKSGLPSDRFFAERPEGSVSTLKIQRTQQEDSAVYLCASSLEPWGEQYFGPGTRLTVT.

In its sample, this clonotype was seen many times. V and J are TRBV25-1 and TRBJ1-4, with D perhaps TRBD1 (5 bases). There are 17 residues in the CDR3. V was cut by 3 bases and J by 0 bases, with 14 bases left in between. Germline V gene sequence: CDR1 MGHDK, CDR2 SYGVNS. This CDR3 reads CASSESRGFATNEKLFF. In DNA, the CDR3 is TGTGCCAGCAGTGAGAGTAGGGGATTTGCAACTAATGAAAAACTGTTTTTT.

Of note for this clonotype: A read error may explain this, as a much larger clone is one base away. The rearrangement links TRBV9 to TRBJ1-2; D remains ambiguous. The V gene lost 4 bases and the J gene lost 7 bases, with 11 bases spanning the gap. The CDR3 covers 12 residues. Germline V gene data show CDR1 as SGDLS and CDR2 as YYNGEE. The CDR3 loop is CASSLDGVGYTF. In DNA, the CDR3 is TGTGCCAGCAGCCTAGACGGGGTTGGCTACACCTTC.

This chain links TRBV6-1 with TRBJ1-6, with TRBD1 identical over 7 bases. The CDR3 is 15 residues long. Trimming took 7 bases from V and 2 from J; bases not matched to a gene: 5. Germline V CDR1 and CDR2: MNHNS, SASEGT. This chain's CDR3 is CASTPTGTYNSPLHF. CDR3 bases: TGTGCCAGCACCCCGACAGGGACCTATAATTCACCCCTCCACTTT.

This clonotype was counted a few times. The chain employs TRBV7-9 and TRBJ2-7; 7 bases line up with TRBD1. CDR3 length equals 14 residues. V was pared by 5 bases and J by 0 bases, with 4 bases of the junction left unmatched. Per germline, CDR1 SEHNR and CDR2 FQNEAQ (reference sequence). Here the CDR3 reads CASSVTGSSYEQYF. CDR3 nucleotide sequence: TGTGCCAGCAGCGTGACAGGGAGCTCCTACGAGCAGTACTTC.

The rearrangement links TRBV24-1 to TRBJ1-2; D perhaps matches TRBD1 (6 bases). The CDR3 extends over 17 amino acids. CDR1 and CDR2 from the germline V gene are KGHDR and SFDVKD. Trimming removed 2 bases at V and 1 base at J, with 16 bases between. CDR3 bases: TGTGCCACCAGTGATTCGCCAGGGGCAACAAGTAACTATGGCTACACCTTC. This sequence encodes CATSDSPGATSNYGYTF.

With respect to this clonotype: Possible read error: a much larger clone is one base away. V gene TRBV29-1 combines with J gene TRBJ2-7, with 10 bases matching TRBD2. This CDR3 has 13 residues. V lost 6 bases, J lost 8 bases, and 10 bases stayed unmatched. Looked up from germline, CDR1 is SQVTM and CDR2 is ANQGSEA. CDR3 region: CSVRTSGPGKQYF. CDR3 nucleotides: TGCAGCGTACGGACTAGCGGACCCGGCAAGCAGTACTTC.

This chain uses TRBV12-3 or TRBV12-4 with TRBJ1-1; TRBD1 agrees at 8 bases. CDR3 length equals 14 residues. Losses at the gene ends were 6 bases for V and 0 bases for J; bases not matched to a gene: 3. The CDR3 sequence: CASSSRGLNTEAFF. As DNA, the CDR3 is TGTGCCAGCAGCTCCAGGGGGCTGAACACTGAAGCTTTCTTT.